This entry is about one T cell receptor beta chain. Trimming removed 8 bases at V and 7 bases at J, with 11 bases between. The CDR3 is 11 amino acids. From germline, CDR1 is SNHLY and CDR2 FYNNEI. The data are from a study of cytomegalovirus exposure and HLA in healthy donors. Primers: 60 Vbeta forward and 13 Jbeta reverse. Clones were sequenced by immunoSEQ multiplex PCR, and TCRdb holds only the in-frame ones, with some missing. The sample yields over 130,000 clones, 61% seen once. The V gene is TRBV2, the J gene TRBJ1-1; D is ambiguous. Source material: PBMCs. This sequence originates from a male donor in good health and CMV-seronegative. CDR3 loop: CASVGEIEAFF. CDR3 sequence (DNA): TGTGCCAGCGTCGGAGAGATTGAAGCTTTCTTT.